This T cell receptor beta chain was identified in a study of shared clonotypes between healthy human individuals. Researchers divided each subset's genomic DNA evenly across several immunoSEQ plates. Libraries were prepared by immunoSEQ multiplex PCR; TCRdb keeps only in-frame clonotypes and omits some of them. This sample carries around 510,000 clones, about 80% of them seen once, and the ten largest clones take about 12%. Trimming left V 3 bases short and J 5 bases short, with 11 bases between. The length of the CDR3 is 14 residues. Per the germline V gene, CDR1 is SGHAT and CDR2 is FQNNGV. The source material was PBMCs. The V gene is TRBV11-2, the J gene TRBJ2-1; D unresolved. The clonotype originates from a woman between 40 and 50 years old in good health. Some clones in this sample may be carry-over from other donors' samples. The CDR3 reads CASSLLSRDNEQFF. DNA of the CDR3: TGTGCCAGCAGCTTGCTTTCACGAGACAATGAGCAGTTCTTC.